The T cell receptor beta chain described here comes from a study of shared clonotypes between healthy human individuals. Broader study findings: Donor clonotype sharing was expected to depend on sequencing depth.

Positively selected for CCR7, the CD45RO-negative cells used as naive CD8 cells excluded terminally differentiated effector memory CD45RA+ cells. With regard to this clone: No antigen is known for it.

The CDR3 is 14 residues long. The germline V gene has CDR1 MNHEY and CDR2 SMNVEV (reference sequence). Trimming cost V 4 bases and J 6 bases, with 12 bases left between them. Profiling relied on immunoSEQ multiplex PCR, and the TCRdb table lists in-frame clones only, not all of them. There are about 2,200,000 clones in the sample; 85% to 95% occur only once, and 1.5% to 2% lies in the top ten. The chain links TRBV27 to TRBJ1-4; no firm D call. Sequencing used naive CD8+ T cells from PBMCs. The TCR sequence derives from a man aged 18 to 29 in good health. Some clones in this sample may be carry-over from other donors' samples. The CDR3 loop is CASSSTPWDEKLFF. CDR3 coding DNA: TGTGCCAGCAGTTCTACACCTTGGGATGAAAAACTGTTTTTT. The full variable domain, with the rest looked up from reference TRBV27 and TRBJ1-4, is EAQVTQNPRYLITVTGKKLTVTCSQNMNHEYMSWYRQDPGLGLRQIYYSMNVEVTDKGDVPEGYKVSRKEKRNFPLILESPSPNQTSLYFCASSSTPWDEKLFFGSGTQLSVL.